The 8 T cell receptor beta chains below come from one sample, sequenced in a study of Graves' ophthalmopathy and Graves' hyperthyroidism. As the template, RNA transcripts were used to amplify TCR beta CDR3 regions. RT-PCR was first run with HTBI primers, then multiplex PCR in a second round. Each CDR3 protein is one row after TCRdb ran MiXCR on the multiplex PCR reads. This table holds about 480,000 distinct CDR3 sequences, approximately 15% found once. Sequenced input: blood. The receptor set was obtained from a woman in her 30s with Graves' ophthalmopathy.

Points on this clonotype: One end of the junction is discordant with germline, which a read error may explain. This rearrangement joins TRBV7-2 to TRBJ1-1; D perhaps matches TRBD1 (6 bases). The CDR3 covers 15 residues. Germline assignment: CDR1 SGHTA and CDR2 FQGNSA. For the CDR3, the DNA is TGTGCCAGCAGCCTGCTCAGGGGTGGAGGCACTGAAGCTTGCTTT. As protein: CASSLLRGGGTEACF.

The table lists this clonotype with many counts. The V gene is TRBV6-5, the J gene TRBJ1-2; D is ambiguous. In germline, CDR1 is MNHEY, CDR2 SVGAGI. The V end was cut by 2 bases, the J end by 5 bases, with 9 bases between. CDR3 size: 13 residues. The CDR3, as DNA: TGTGCCAGCAGTTACCCGGGCGATTATGGCTACACCTTC. It encodes CASSYPGDYGYTF.

At least ten counts were recorded for this clonotype. This sequence joins TRBV25-1 and TRBJ2-7, with 12 nucleotides matching TRBD1. Trimming cost V 5 bases and J 4 bases; bases outside gene matches: 15. There are 18 residues in the CDR3. Germline CDR1 and CDR2: MGHDK and SYGVNS. The CDR3 sequence: CASSSGWGTGGGGYEQYF. For the CDR3, the DNA is TGTGCCAGCAGTTCGGGTTGGGGGACAGGGGGCGGAGGGTACGAGCAGTACTTC.

This clonotype was recorded a few times. At one end the junction does not follow the germline gene, possibly because of a read error. The J gene is TRBJ1-5, the V gene TRBV6-2 or TRBV6-3; TRBD1 agrees at 9 bases. The CDR3 sequence is 15 residues long. CDR1 MNHEY and CDR2 SVGEGT come from the germline V gene. The CDR3, as DNA: TGTGCCAGCAGTGGGAGACAGGGGGTCTATCAGCCTCAGCATTTT. It is translated as CASSGRQGVYQPQHF.

Ten or more counts support this clonotype. The rearrangement uses TRBV6-5 and TRBJ1-1, with D tentatively TRBD1 (5 bases). CDR3 length: 16 residues. Trimming took 7 bases from V and 0 from J, leaving 18 bases between them. Germline loops: CDR1 MNHEY, CDR2 SVGAGI. CDR3 DNA sequence: TGTGCCAGCACCACGTTAGGGACGGGGTTGAACACTGAAGCTTTCTTT. It specifies CASTTLGTGLNTEAFF.

This clonotype has ten or more counts. The rearrangement joins TRBV19 to TRBJ2-2, with a weak D call TRBD1 (5 bases). The germline V gene encodes CDR1 LNHDA and CDR2 SQIVND (reference sequence). The CDR3 runs to 15 residues. Trimming removed 8 bases at V and 4 bases at J, with 17 bases between. The CDR3, as DNA: TGTGCCAGTGAAATGTGGAGCCAGGGCACCGGGGAGCTGTTTTTT. It is translated as CASEMWSQGTGELFF.

This clonotype has at least ten counts. The chain uses TRBV6-1 and TRBJ1-6, with 8 nucleotides matching TRBD1. The V and J ends lost 7 bases and 7 bases, in that order; junction bases with no gene match: 3. Germline assignment: CDR1 MNHNS and CDR2 SASEGT. The CDR3 loop spans 13 amino acids. DNA for the CDR3: TGTGCCAGCACAAGGACAGGGAATTCACCCCTCCACTTT. Residues: CASTRTGNSPLHF.

This clonotype has only a few counts. The J gene is TRBJ1-2, the V gene TRBV12-3 or TRBV12-4; D may be TRBD1 (5 bases). Trimming removed 6 bases at V and 2 bases at J, with 16 bases between. This CDR3 has 15 amino acids. The DNA for the CDR3 is TGTGCCAGCAGCCCCCCCGGGGGGAGCAACTATGGCTACACCTTC. This translates into CASSPPGGSNYGYTF.